Listed below are T cell receptor beta chains from one sample, sequenced in a study of T-cell memory formation after mild COVID-19. TCRdb processed the 5' RACE reads anew with MiXCR; each CDR3 protein has one entry. This table has some 120,000 distinct CDR3 sequences, approximately 5.9% appearing once. Sequencing was performed on PBMCs or a T cell subset sorted from them (not recorded which). The source of these receptors is an adult woman who had mild COVID-19 (a few samples of this study predate the infection). Cell type and time point are not known. Each CDR3 is given with its conserved first and last residue. A D gene is named only where the DNA matches it firmly. Expanded clones are given a class, and other clones once, few, many or no size at all.

j_call | v_call | clone_size | d_call | cdr3_nt | cdr3_aa
TRBJ2-3 | TRBV4-3 | few | TRBD2 | TGCGCCAGCAGCCATATATTAGCGGGAGGAAACACAGATACGCAGTATTTT | CASSHILAGGNTDTQYF
TRBJ1-3 | TRBV6-5 | many | TRBD1 | TGTGCCAGCAGTTACGACAGGGCCGCTGGAAACACCATATATTTT | CASSYDRAAGNTIYF
TRBJ1-1 | TRBV5-1 | - | - | TGCGCCAGCAGTTGGGGAGGGAGAGCTTTCTTT | CASSWGGRAFF
TRBJ2-3 | TRBV4-3 | many | - | TGCGCCAGCAGCCTGGACAGTAGCACAGATACGCAGTATTTT | CASSLDSSTDTQYF
TRBJ2-7 | TRBV5-1 | few | - | TGCGCCAGCAGCCCGACAGCACCCTACGAGCAGTACTTC | CASSPTAPYEQYF
TRBJ2-2 | TRBV24-1 | - | - | TGTGCCACCAGTGAGAAAGGGTTAGTCGGAACCTACACCGGGGAGCTGTTTTTT | CATSEKGLVGTYTGELFF
TRBJ2-2 | TRBV5-1 | few | - | TGCGCCAACGCTTCTGGGGAGCTGTTTTTT | CANASGELFF
TRBJ2-3 | TRBV11-2 | - | TRBD2 | TGTGCCAGCAGAGCTAGCGGGGGTGCAGATACGCAGTATTTT | CASRASGGADTQYF
TRBJ1-1 | TRBV5-1 | few | - | TGCGCCAGCAGCCTGGGCGAGGATGTTACTGAAGCTTTCTTT | CASSLGEDVTEAFF
TRBJ1-2 | TRBV20-1 | many | - | TGCAGTGCCGAACCGACAACCGTAGGCTACACCTTC | CSAEPTTVGYTF
TRBJ2-2 | TRBV7-8 | few | TRBD2 | TGTGCCAGCAGCAAGGGACTAGCTGGCGGGGAGCTGTTTTTT | CASSKGLAGGELFF
TRBJ1-1 | TRBV14 | - | - | TGTGCCAGCAGCCAAAAGTACAGGGTCATGAACACTGAAGCTTTCTTT | CASSQKYRVMNTEAFF
TRBJ1-6 | TRBV30 | few | - | TGTGCCTGGACGAGAGGGTATAATTCACCCCTCCACTTT | CAWTRGYNSPLHF
TRBJ1-5 | TRBV29-1 | many | - | TGCAGCGTTAGACAAGGTCTCAATCAGCCCCAGCATTTT | CSVRQGLNQPQHF
TRBJ2-1 | TRBV7-3 | many | - | TGTGCCAGCAGCTTAAGGACCAGTAGGACGGATGAGCAGTTCTTC | CASSLRTSRTDEQFF
TRBJ2-3 | TRBV24-1 | many | - | TGTGCCACCGGGGACGACTTCACAGATACGCAGTATTTT | CATGDDFTDTQYF
TRBJ1-1 | TRBV28 | - | - | TGTGCCAGCAGTTGGGGGCCTCTGGGCCCGAACACTGAAGCTTTCTTT | CASSWGPLGPNTEAFF
TRBJ1-1 | TRBV12-3/TRBV12-4 | many | - | TGTGCCAGCAGTTCGGAGGGAAGCACTGAAGCTTTCTTT | CASSSEGSTEAFF
TRBJ2-1 | TRBV7-3 | many | TRBD2 | TGTGCCAGCAGCCAGACTAGCGGGGGGCCCCATGAGCAGTTCTTC | CASSQTSGGPHEQFF
TRBJ2-5 | TRBV20-1 | many | - | TGCAGTGCTACCCACAACGACCAAGAGACCCAGTACTTC | CSATHNDQETQYF
TRBJ2-7 | TRBV11-2 | - | - | TGTGCCAGCAGCTTAGGTTCACAGGGCTACGAGCAGTACTTC | CASSLGSQGYEQYF
TRBJ1-6 | TRBV6-5 | few | TRBD1 | TGTGCCAGCAGTTTTGGATTGGACAGGGCTAATTCACCCCTCCACTTT | CASSFGLDRANSPLHF
TRBJ1-1 | TRBV12-3/TRBV12-4 | few | - | TGTGCCAGCAAACCGACGGGGATGAACACTGAAGCTTTCTTT | CASKPTGMNTEAFF
TRBJ2-1 | TRBV24-1 | - | - | TGTGCCACCAGTGGTTCGGGAGATTTCTACAATGAGCAGTTCTTC | CATSGSGDFYNEQFF
TRBJ1-2 | TRBV24-1 | - | TRBD1 | TGTGCCACCTCGGGTCCGGGACAGGCCTTTCAGAACTATGGCTACACCTTC | CATSGPGQAFQNYGYTF
TRBJ2-3 | TRBV12-3/TRBV12-4 | - | - | TGTGCCAGCAGTTTAACGGGTGTCCCAGATACGCAGTATTTT | CASSLTGVPDTQYF
TRBJ2-3 | TRBV6-1 | - | - | TGTGCCAGCTTAAACGGGGGCGGGGATACGCAGTATTTT | CASLNGGGDTQYF
TRBJ1-2 | TRBV12-3/TRBV12-4 | few | - | TGTGCCAGCAGTGGGAAATCTCCCGGCTACACCTTC | CASSGKSPGYTF
TRBJ2-3 | TRBV5-1 | many | - | TGCGCCAGCAGCTTGCCGGGGAGCACAGATACGCAGTATTTT | CASSLPGSTDTQYF
TRBJ2-7 | TRBV10-3 | few | - | TGTGCCATTGGACGGACCTACGAGCAGTACTTC | CAIGRTYEQYF
TRBJ2-7 | TRBV7-2 | many | - | TGTGCCAGCAGCTTTGCCTACGAGCAGTACTTC | CASSFAYEQYF
TRBJ2-1 | TRBV25-1 | - | - | TGTGCCAGCAACCTTCGAGGGGAGCAGTTCTTC | CASNLRGEQFF
TRBJ2-1 | TRBV12-3/TRBV12-4 | many | TRBD1 | TGTGCCAGCAAGGGACAGTACAATGAGCAGTTCTTC | CASKGQYNEQFF
TRBJ1-1 | TRBV7-9 | - | - | TGTGCCGTAGCGGGGTTTACTGAAGCTTTCTTT | CAVAGFTEAFF
TRBJ2-3 | TRBV5-1 | - | TRBD2 | TGCGCCAGCAGCTTGGACGGGGGGGCACTCCCCGGCACAGATACGCAGTATTTT | CASSLDGGALPGTDTQYF
TRBJ2-7 | TRBV15 | few | - | TGTGCCACCAGCAGAGCTATCTCCTATGACGCCGAGCAGTACTTC | CATSRAISYDAEQYF
TRBJ2-3 | TRBV20-1 | - | TRBD2 | TGCAGTGCTTCCCGGACTAGCGGGAGGTCAGATACGCAGTATTTT | CSASRTSGRSDTQYF
TRBJ1-2 | TRBV19 | few | TRBD1 | TGTGCCAGTAGCCCCACCACAGGGGGGTATGGCTACACCTTC | CASSPTTGGYGYTF
TRBJ1-6 | TRBV5-1 | - | - | TGCGCCAGCAGCTTGCGGGGAGGGGATAATTCACCCCTCCACTTT | CASSLRGGDNSPLHF
TRBJ2-3 | TRBV2 | many | TRBD2 | TGTGCGAGAGGGCGGGGGGGCTCAGATACGCAGTATTTT | CARGRGGSDTQYF
TRBJ2-7 | TRBV27 | few | TRBD1 | TGTGCCAGCAAACGGGACAGGGGTTACGAGCAGTACTTC | CASKRDRGYEQYF
TRBJ2-1 | TRBV5-1 | many | TRBD2 | TGCGCCAGCAGGGGAAGCGGGGGAAGCTCCTACAATGAGCAGTTCTTC | CASRGSGGSSYNEQFF
TRBJ1-1 | TRBV20-1 | many | - | TGCAGTGCTAGAGGGGTGACGAACACTGAAGCTTTCTTT | CSARGVTNTEAFF
TRBJ2-7 | TRBV12-3/TRBV12-4 | - | - | TGTGCCAGCAGTTTATCCTCGAAAAAGTCCCTAAGGTTC | CASSLSSKKSLRF
TRBJ1-1 | TRBV5-1 | - | - | TGCGCCAGCAGCCAGGGGTCCCCGAGCACTGAAGCTTTCTTT | CASSQGSPSTEAFF
TRBJ2-7 | TRBV11-2 | - | TRBD2 | TGTGCCAGCGGGCACCGAAGCGGGGGGAGCTCCTACGAGCAGTACTTC | CASGHRSGGSSYEQYF
TRBJ2-3 | TRBV6-5 | many | - | TGTGCCAGCAGTTTCCGGGGCCAAAGCACAGATACGCAGTATTTT | CASSFRGQSTDTQYF
TRBJ2-1 | TRBV7-3 | few | - | TGTGCCAGCAGCTTAACGCGGGGAGAGCAGTTCTTC | CASSLTRGEQFF
TRBJ2-1 | TRBV29-1 | - | TRBD2 | TGCAGCGGGGGACTAGCGGGGGTAATCAATGAGCAGTTCTTC | CSGGLAGVINEQFF
TRBJ1-1 | TRBV15 | few | TRBD1 | TGTGCCACCAGCAGCAAAACAGGGGACCTCGTGGAAGCTTTCTTT | CATSSKTGDLVEAFF
TRBJ2-2 | TRBV6-2/TRBV6-3 | few | TRBD2 | TGTGCCAGCAGAGTTGGACTAGCGGGAGGAACCGGGGAGCTGTTTTTT | CASRVGLAGGTGELFF
TRBJ2-7 | TRBV5-6 | few | - | TGTGCCAGCAGCCGGGACGGAACCGCCTACGAGCAGTACTTC | CASSRDGTAYEQYF
TRBJ2-1 | TRBV4-2 | many | TRBD1 | TGTGCCAGCAGCCCTAAGACAGGGAACAATGAGCAGTTCTTC | CASSPKTGNNEQFF
TRBJ2-2 | TRBV24-1 | few | - | TGTGCCACCAGTGATTTGCAGGGTGCCGGGGAGCTGTTTTTT | CATSDLQGAGELFF
TRBJ1-2 | TRBV19 | - | - | TGTGCCAGTAGTGCGTCAACTACTCGGGGCTGGCCTGGCTACACCTTC | CASSASTTRGWPGYTF
TRBJ2-1 | TRBV12-3/TRBV12-4 | many | - | TGTGCCAGCAGTTTGGGGCAAAAGGACGCTGAGCAGTTCTTC | CASSLGQKDAEQFF
TRBJ2-5 | TRBV7-2 | - | TRBD1 | TGTGCCAGCAGCTTAGTCCCAACAGGGGGCCTAGAGACCCAGTACTTC | CASSLVPTGGLETQYF
TRBJ1-4 | TRBV7-9 | - | - | TGTGCCAGCAGCTTAGTAGAGACAAGGAATGAAAAACTGTTTTTT | CASSLVETRNEKLFF
TRBJ2-2 | TRBV5-1 | - | - | TGCGCCAGCAGCTTGGTAGGGACTCTGGACACCGGGGAGCTGTTTTTT | CASSLVGTLDTGELFF
TRBJ1-1 | TRBV5-1 | many | - | TGCGCCAGCAGCCCCAATAGTGATCGCTTGGCTTTCTTT | CASSPNSDRLAFF